This TCR beta chain is from a study of radiation and T cells in renal cell carcinoma. The sample's time point: blood 2 weeks post-SBRT. The treatment: 15 Gy SBRT to primary tumor, nephrectomy 4 weeks later. Some clones are missing from TCRdb's copy, which holds only in-frame ones; the method was immunoSEQ multiplex PCR. This sample has some 150,000 clones; roughly 87% occur once, and the top ten carry 10% to 15%. This CDR3 has 13 amino acids. V was cut by 5 bases and J by 10 bases, with 12 bases left in between. CDR1 is MNHEY and CDR2 is SVGAGI in the germline V gene. This receptor was obtained from a woman between 45 and 60 years old with renal cell carcinoma. Sequenced material: blood, taken from a patient whose treatment included radiotherapy and nephrectomy. The chain recombines TRBV6-5 with TRBJ1-6; D possibly corresponds to TRBD1 (5 bases). CDR3 in DNA: TGTGCCAGCAGTGAGACAGCCCAATCACCCCTCCACTTT. This encodes CASSETAQSPLHF.